Sequencing of this T cell receptor (beta chain) was carried out in a study of regulatory T cells in long-lasting Graves disease. Study overall: Those with persistent Graves' disease had received antithyroid drugs for over 5 years with positive TSH receptor antibodies.

General study findings and limits: Patients with persistent disease shared 2,741 public clonotypes, outpacing the roughly 950 shared by new patients. Persistent Graves' patients showed less TCR diversity than newly diagnosed ones.

Arm-PCR of CDR3 regions with iRepertoire HTBI primers generated TCR beta libraries. In the original analysis: The samples yielded 55 to 75 TRBV and some 15 TRBJ segments. TCRdb reprocessed the multiplex PCR reads with MiXCR, giving one entry per CDR3 protein. The V and J calls come from TCRdb's annotation, not from the publication. Among 500,000 to 700,000 distinct CDR3 sequences, about 30% were seen once, and the ten largest hold 40% to 55%. Trimming pared 5 bases from V and 0 bases from J, leaving 14 bases between. Germline loops: CDR1 SEHNR, CDR2 FQNEAQ (reference sequence). CDR3 length: 16 amino acids. Time point indicated: persistent/refractory GD, antithyroid drugs over 5 years with positive TRAb. PBMC RNA was the source of the TCR library. In regard to this clonotype: Its antigen is not known.

The sequences come from peripheral blood mononuclear cells (PBMCs), collected when the disease was refractory, from a patient treated with antithyroid drugs. The chain recombines TRBV7-9 with TRBJ1-5, with a tentative D call TRBD1 (6 bases). This receptor was identified in a female donor with Graves disease. The DNA for the CDR3 is TGTGCCAGCAGCCTTACAGGGACTAATAGCAATCAGCCCCAGCATTTT. Amino acids: CASSLTGTNSNQPQHF. Full variable domain (rest looked up from reference TRBV7-9 and TRBJ1-5): DTGVSQNPRHKITKRGQNVTFRCDPISEHNRLYWYRQTLGQGPEFLTYFQNEAQLEKSRLLSDRFSAERPKGSFSTLEIQRTEQGDSAMYLCASSLTGTNSNQPQHFGDGTRLSIL.